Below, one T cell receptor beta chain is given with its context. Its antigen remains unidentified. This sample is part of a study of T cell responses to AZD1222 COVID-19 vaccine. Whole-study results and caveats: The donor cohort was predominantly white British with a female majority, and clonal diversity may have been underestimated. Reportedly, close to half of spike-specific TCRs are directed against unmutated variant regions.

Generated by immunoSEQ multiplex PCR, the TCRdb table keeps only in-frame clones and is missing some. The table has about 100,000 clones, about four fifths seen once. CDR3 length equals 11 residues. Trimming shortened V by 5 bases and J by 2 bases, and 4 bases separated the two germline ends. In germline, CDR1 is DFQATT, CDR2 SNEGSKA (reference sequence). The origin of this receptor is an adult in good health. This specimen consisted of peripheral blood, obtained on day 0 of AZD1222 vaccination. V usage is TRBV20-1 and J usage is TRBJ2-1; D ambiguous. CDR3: CSAGTYNEQFF. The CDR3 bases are TGCAGTGCTGGGACCTACAATGAGCAGTTCTTC.